A single sample is the source of the 10 T cell receptor beta chains below, sequenced in a study of CD8 T cells in ankylosing spondylitis. Points from the study as a whole: What appeared characteristic of ankylosing spondylitis blood was a TCR beta motif of 7 or 8 highly homologous variants.

Their cognate antigens are unknown. TCRdb used MiXCR to reprocess the 5' RACE reads, holding one entry per CDR3 protein. Among about 440,000 distinct CDR3 sequences listed, approximately 17% were seen once. Sequenced: blood, either unsorted or a sorted T cell fraction (not recorded which). The receptors stem from a male donor with ankylosing spondylitis.

V and J are TRBV9 and TRBJ2-2; D uncertain. The CDR3 covers 12 residues. The V end lost 0 bases, the J end lost 5 bases, and 2 bases lay between the germline ends. Germline CDR1 and CDR2: SGDLS and YYNGEE. CDR3 nucleotides: TGTGCCAGCAGCGTAGAAACCGGGGAGCTGTTTTTT. The encoded protein is CASSVETGELFF.

The table lists this clonotype with many counts. The V and J genes are TRBV5-1 and TRBJ2-1, with TRBD1 as a possible D gene (5 bases). Germline assignment: CDR1 SGHRS and CDR2 YFSETQ. This CDR3 is 15 amino acids long. Trimming pared 4 bases from V and 5 bases from J, leaving 16 bases between. CDR3 DNA sequence: TGCGCCAGCAGCCGCACCCTGACAGCAGACAATGAGCAGTTCTTC. This sequence encodes CASSRTLTADNEQFF. The full variable domain, completed using reference TRBV5-1 and TRBJ2-1, is KAGVTQTPRYLIKTRGQQVTLSCSPISGHRSVSWYQQTPGQGLQFLFEYFSETQRNKGNFPGRFSGRQFSNSRSEMNVSTLELGDSALYLCASSRTLTADNEQFFGPGTRLTVL.

This clonotype was detected only a few times. This sequence joins TRBV20-1 and TRBJ1-5; 7 bases are shared with TRBD1. The germline V gene has CDR1 DFQATT and CDR2 SNEGSKA (reference sequence). The CDR3 covers 13 residues. The ends lost 6 bases at V and 7 bases at J; junction bases unmatched: 9. CDR3 protein: CSAMSGGSQPQHF. The CDR3 DNA follows: TGCAGTGCCATGTCAGGGGGGTCGCAGCCCCAGCATTTT.

CDR3 sequence (DNA): TGCAGTGCTAGAGAGAGTAGCGGGAGATTCAATGAGCAGTTCTTC. Encoded protein: CSARESSGRFNEQFF. V gene TRBV20-1 combines with J gene TRBJ2-1; 9 bases agree with TRBD2. In germline, CDR1 is DFQATT, CDR2 SNEGSKA (reference sequence). The CDR3 totals 15 residues. Trimming took 0 bases from V and 6 from J; bases not matched to a gene: 6.

The gene calls are TRBV10-3 and TRBJ1-1; TRBD1 is a possible D gene (6 bases). The CDR3 spans 15 residues. Germline V gene lookup returns CDR1 ENHRY and CDR2 SYGVKD. V was cut by 0 bases and J by 4 bases, with 12 bases left in between. CDR3 sequence: CAISESPGDGTEAFF. The DNA of the CDR3 is TGTGCCATCAGTGAGTCGCCAGGGGATGGCACTGAAGCTTTCTTT.

The chain employs TRBV2 and TRBJ1-2; possibly TRBD1 for D (5 bases). The CDR3 runs to 14 residues. Germline V gene lookup returns CDR1 SNHLY and CDR2 FYNNEI. The V end was cut by 4 bases, the J end by 3 bases, with 12 bases between. Written as DNA, the CDR3 is TGTGCCAGCAGTGCCTCGACAGCCTACTATGGCTACACCTTC. Translation gives CASSASTAYYGYTF.

This clonotype occurred a few times. The chain has TRBV24-1 and TRBJ1-2; no reliable D call. The CDR3 spans 14 residues. Looked up from germline, CDR1 is KGHDR and CDR2 is SFDVKD. Deletions cut 1 base from V and 7 bases from J, with 12 bases between. The chain's CDR3 is CATSDFSGLRGYTF. In DNA, the CDR3 is TGTGCCACCAGTGATTTTTCCGGGTTGCGTGGCTACACCTTC.

The genes are TRBV29-1 and TRBJ2-7; tentative D call: TRBD2 (7 bases). Looked up from germline, CDR1 is SQVTM and CDR2 is ANQGSEA. The CDR3 consists of 17 residues. V was cut by 7 bases and J by 3 bases, with 28 bases left in between. For the CDR3, the DNA is TGCAGCGCGGCCGGGGGGCTGGAAGGTCCCTCTGGCTACGAGCAGTACTTC. Its protein is CSAAGGLEGPSGYEQYF.

This clonotype was picked up many times. The V and J genes are TRBV5-1 and TRBJ2-2, with a weak D call TRBD1 (5 bases). The CDR3 contains 15 residues. Germline CDR1 and CDR2: SGHRS and YFSETQ. Trimming removed 4 bases at V and 5 bases at J, with 15 bases between. CDR3 residues: CASSHGQGTTGELFF. CDR3 in DNA: TGCGCCAGCAGCCACGGGCAGGGAACTACCGGGGAGCTGTTTTTT.

CDR3 region: CASSLGGAGSNNEQFF. CDR3 DNA: TGTGCCAGCAGTTTGGGGGGGGCAGGGTCAAACAATGAGCAGTTCTTC. V usage is TRBV12-3 or TRBV12-4 and J usage is TRBJ2-1, with D possibly TRBD2 on 7 matching bases. V lost 3 bases, J lost 5 bases, and 17 bases lay in between. The CDR3 contains 16 residues.